One sample yielded the 27 T cell receptor beta chains listed below, sequenced in a study of shared clonotypes between healthy human individuals. TCRdb's table, derived via immunoSEQ multiplex PCR, lists solely in-frame clones and lacks some. The sample shows about 1.5 million clones, approximately 98% of them seen only once. The sample consisted of naive CD4+ T cells sorted from blood. The subset is: CD45RA+ positively selected. The origin of the receptors is a man between 25 and 39 years old in good health.

This rearrangement joins TRBV2 to TRBJ2-3; 13 bases map to TRBD2. Germline CDR1 and CDR2: SNHLY and FYNNEI. Trimming removed 10 bases from V and 2 bases from J; junction bases left unmatched: 6. The CDR3 has 15 amino acids. CDR3 protein: CANLLAGGSTDTQYF. CDR3 DNA: TGTGCCAACCTACTAGCGGGAGGGTCCACAGATACGCAGTATTTT.

The rearrangement uses TRBV9 and TRBJ2-7; 8 bases are shared with TRBD1. The trim removed 0 bases at V and 3 bases at J, leaving 8 bases unmatched. The CDR3 length is 16 residues. Germline CDR1 is SGDLS and CDR2 is YYNGEE. DNA for the CDR3: TGTGCCAGCAGCGTAGGAGGGGACAGGACCGTCTACGAGCAGTACTTC. This codes for CASSVGGDRTVYEQYF.

This chain uses TRBV28 with TRBJ1-5; no clear D gene. The CDR3 runs 14 residues. Germline V gene sequence: CDR1 MDHEN, CDR2 SYDVKM. V was clipped by 1 base and J by 6 bases, with 10 bases between them. This CDR3 reads CASSLSYWGQPQHF. CDR3 DNA: TGTGCCAGCAGTTTATCGTATTGGGGTCAGCCCCAGCATTTT. Using reference TRBV28 and TRBJ1-5 for the parts outside the CDR3, the full variable domain is DVKVTQSSRYLVKRTGEKVFLECVQDMDHENMFWYRQDPGLGLRLIYFSYDVKMKEKGDIPEGYSVSREKKERFSLILESASTNQTSMYLCASSLSYWGQPQHFGDGTRLSIL.

The J gene is TRBJ1-1, the V gene TRBV11-2, with no clear D. V shed 0 bases and J shed 3 bases, with 8 bases lying between them. Germline CDR1 and CDR2: SGHAT and FQNNGV. The CDR3 is 14 amino acids. The CDR3: CASSLDRPDTEAFF. CDR3 nucleotides: TGTGCCAGCAGCTTAGATCGCCCGGACACTGAAGCTTTCTTT.

Concerning this clone: The same CDR3 is also encoded by other DNA sequences in this sample. The J gene is TRBJ2-5, the V gene TRBV19; 7 bases fit TRBD1. Germline V gene lookup returns CDR1 LNHDA and CDR2 SQIVND (reference sequence). Trimming took 6 bases from V and 5 from J; bases not matched to a gene: 6. The CDR3 spans 13 residues. This chain's CDR3 is CASRRQGEETQYF. Here the CDR3 DNA reads TGTGCCAGTAGGCGACAGGGTGAGGAGACCCAGTACTTC.

The chain carries TRBV28 and TRBJ1-5; the match to TRBD1 covers 8 bases. The V gene end was trimmed by 7 bases and the J gene end by 7 bases; junction bases not matched to a gene: 15. The CDR3 is made up of 16 amino acids. The germline gives CDR1 MDHEN, CDR2 SYDVKM. The CDR3 here is CASNYLDRGGEQPQHF. The CDR3 nucleotides read TGTGCCAGCAACTACCTCGACAGGGGAGGCGAACAGCCCCAGCATTTT.

The rearrangement joins TRBV7-2 to TRBJ1-1; a weak D match, TRBD1 (5 bases). Trimming pared 2 bases from V and 1 base from J, leaving 11 bases between. Per the germline V gene, CDR1 is SGHTA and CDR2 is FQGNSA. This CDR3 is 15 amino acids long. The CDR3 sequence: CASSLYRGGNTEAFF. Written as DNA, the CDR3 is TGTGCCAGCAGCTTATACCGCGGGGGGAACACTGAAGCTTTCTTT.

Turning to this clone: The sample has other DNA sequences that encode this CDR3 too. The genes are TRBV7-9 and TRBJ2-5, with D unclear. The CDR3 covers 11 residues. CDR1 is SEHNR and CDR2 is FQNEAQ in the germline V gene (reference sequence). Deletions cut 4 bases from V and 5 bases from J, with 5 bases between. This chain's CDR3 is CASSSGETQYF. CDR3 nucleotides: TGTGCCAGCAGCTCTGGGGAGACCCAGTACTTC.

This chain joins TRBV5-1 and TRBJ2-1; possibly TRBD2 for D (6 bases). Germline V CDR1 and CDR2: SGHRS, YFSETQ. The CDR3 is made up of 16 amino acids. V was trimmed by 0 bases and J by 6 bases, leaving 16 bases between them. The CDR3 bases are TGCGCCAGCAGCTTGGAGGGACTTCCCCTCTCCAATGAGCAGTTCTTC. This gives the protein CASSLEGLPLSNEQFF.

The chain recombines TRBV30 with TRBJ2-3, with D possibly matching TRBD2 (5 bases). Germline V CDR1 and CDR2: GTSNPN, SVGIG (reference sequence). Trimming took off 4 bases at V and 3 bases at J, with 14 bases between the two ends. The CDR3 contains 14 residues. The CDR3 DNA reads as TGTGCCTGGACGCGGGCCTCGAGGACAGATACGCAGTATTTT. This translates into CAWTRASRTDTQYF.

This chain connects TRBV5-4 to TRBJ2-7; possibly TRBD1 for D (6 bases). Germline CDR1 is SGHNT and CDR2 is YYREEE (reference sequence). The CDR3 is 14 residues long. V gave up 2 bases and J gave up 5 bases, with 14 bases separating them. CDR3 DNA sequence: TGTGCCAGCAGCTTATATCCCGGGACAAACGAGCAGTACTTC. This codes for CASSLYPGTNEQYF.

The V gene is TRBV6-5, the J gene TRBJ1-5; D perhaps matches TRBD1 (5 bases). The CDR3 loop spans 13 amino acids. Germline loops: CDR1 MNHEY, CDR2 SVGAGI. Trimming pared 5 bases from V and 6 bases from J, leaving 11 bases between. As DNA, the CDR3 is TGTGCCAGCAGTCGGGGGATCGGTCAGCCCCAGCATTTT. This codes for CASSRGIGQPQHF.

The V call is TRBV5-8, the J call TRBJ2-3; TRBD2 matches 14 bases. The CDR3 consists of 15 residues. The junction had 3 bases not matched to a gene; V was cut back by 3 bases and J by 6 bases. CDR1 and CDR2 (germline): SGHTS, YDEGEE. The CDR3 nucleotides are TGTGCCAGCAGCTGGGGACTAGCGGGAGTTGATACGCAGTATTTT. It translates to CASSWGLAGVDTQYF. The full variable domain, rest sourced from reference TRBV5-8 and TRBJ2-3, is EAGVTQSPTHLIKTRGQQATLRCSPISGHTSVYWYQQALGLGLQFLLWYDEGEERNRGNFPPRFSGRQFPNYSSELNVNALELEDSALYLCASSWGLAGVDTQYFGPGTRLTVL.

The chain joins TRBV6-1 to TRBJ2-2; TRBD2 might be the D (5 bases). This CDR3 is 15 amino acids long. The germline V and J ends were trimmed by 2 bases and 5 bases, with 12 bases remaining between them. Germline assignment: CDR1 MNHNS and CDR2 SASEGT. CDR3 DNA: TGTGCCAGCAGTGAACTTGACTACACAACCGGGGAGCTGTTTTTT. Translation: CASSELDYTTGELFF.

This chain uses TRBV7-9 with TRBJ2-1, with 10 bases that match TRBD2. V dropped 1 base and J dropped 8; count of bases not matched to a gene: 5. This CDR3 region has 15 residues. Germline V gives CDR1 SEHNR, CDR2 FQNEAQ (reference sequence). The CDR3 coding sequence is TGTGCCAGCAGCTTAGTGTCTAGCGGGAGATATGAGCAGTTCTTC. Protein: CASSLVSSGRYEQFF.

The chain's CDR3 is CASSLRGYEYF. DNA of the CDR3: TGTGCCAGCAGTTTACGGGGTTATGAATACTTC. The chain has TRBV28 and TRBJ2-7; D might be TRBD2 (5 bases). There are 11 residues in the CDR3. Per germline, CDR1 MDHEN and CDR2 SYDVKM. The V end was cut by 2 bases, the J end by 13 bases, with 12 bases between.

The chain combines TRBV4-1 with TRBJ1-1; D is unclear. The CDR3 sequence is 13 residues long. Trimming left V 4 bases short and J 7 bases short, with 13 bases between. The germline CDR1 and CDR2 sequences are MGHRA and YSYEKL. CDR3 amino acids: CASSLPTINEAFF. In DNA, the CDR3 is TGCGCCAGCAGCCTCCCGACAATCAATGAAGCTTTCTTT.

Only one count was recorded for this clone. The chain recombines TRBV14 with TRBJ1-2; 11 nucleotides match TRBD1. Germline V gives CDR1 SGHDN, CDR2 FVKESK. The CDR3 has 15 residues. Trimming removed 2 bases from V and 8 bases from J; junction bases left unmatched: 7. CDR3: CASSQLGQGARGYTF. CDR3 sequence (DNA): TGTGCCAGCAGCCAACTCGGACAGGGGGCGCGAGGCTACACCTTC.

This chain uses TRBV19 with TRBJ2-3; 11 bases line up with TRBD2. CDR3 length: 15 residues. Losses at the gene ends were 4 bases for V and 0 bases for J; bases not matched to a gene: 0. CDR1 is LNHDA, CDR2 SQIVND, per germline (reference sequence). The CDR3 spells CASSRTSGSTDTQYF. In DNA form, the CDR3 reads TGTGCCAGTAGTAGGACTAGCGGGAGCACAGATACGCAGTATTTT. Based on the CDR3 plus reference TRBV19 and TRBJ2-3, the full variable domain is DGGITQSPKYLFRKEGQNVTLSCEQNLNHDAMYWYRQDPGQGLRLIYYSQIVNDFQKGDIAEGYSVSREKKESFPLTVTSAQKNPTAFYLCASSRTSGSTDTQYFGPGTRLTVL.

The V gene is TRBV4-3, the J gene TRBJ2-2, with D unclear. CDR1 is LGHNA and CDR2 is YSLEER in the germline V gene. The CDR3 contains 13 residues. Trimming took 1 base from V and 7 from J, leaving 7 bases between them. CDR3 sequence reads: CASSQVGGGELFF. The CDR3 DNA reads as TGCGCCAGCAGCCAAGTAGGTGGCGGGGAGCTGTTTTTT.

The J gene is TRBJ2-3, the V gene TRBV10-1; D possibly matches TRBD1 or TRBD2 (5 bases each). The CDR3 length is 13 residues. Between the trimmed V and J ends, which lost 6 bases and 2 bases, there was a span of 9 bases. The germline gives CDR1 WNHNN, CDR2 SYGVQD (reference sequence). The CDR3 DNA follows: TGCGCCAGCAGGGGGGATGCCACAGATACGCAGTATTTT. Its protein product is CASRGDATDTQYF.

The V gene is TRBV19, the J gene TRBJ2-7; TRBD1 aligns across 7 bases. Per germline, CDR1 LNHDA and CDR2 SQIVND (reference sequence). This CDR3 is 15 amino acids long. Trimming took 6 bases from V and 0 from J; bases not matched to a gene: 8. The CDR3 is CASSPLGTVSYEQYF. CDR3 nucleotides: TGTGCCAGTAGCCCTCTCGGGACAGTCTCCTACGAGCAGTACTTC. The full variable domain, its missing parts supplied by reference TRBV19 and TRBJ2-7, is DGGITQSPKYLFRKEGQNVTLSCEQNLNHDAMYWYRQDPGQGLRLIYYSQIVNDFQKGDIAEGYSVSREKKESFPLTVTSAQKNPTAFYLCASSPLGTVSYEQYFGPGTRLTVT.

The chain links TRBV2 to TRBJ2-5, with TRBD1 identical over 11 bases. Germline-derived CDR1 and CDR2 are SNHLY and FYNNEI. Trimming removed 2 bases from V and 5 bases from J; junction bases left unmatched: 7. The CDR3 covers 16 residues. The CDR3 bases are TGTGCCAGCAGTGAACTTCGGACAGGGGGCTCGGAGACCCAGTACTTC. It specifies CASSELRTGGSETQYF.

The chain links TRBV5-6 to TRBJ2-7; TRBD1 agrees at 10 bases. CDR1 SGHDT and CDR2 YYEEEE come from the germline V gene. The CDR3 totals 17 residues. Losses at the gene ends were 1 base for V and 0 bases for J; bases not matched to a gene: 7. CDR3: CASSLPMDRGNSYEQYF. The CDR3 nucleotides read TGTGCCAGCAGCTTGCCCATGGACAGGGGGAACTCCTACGAGCAGTACTTC. Based on the CDR3 plus reference TRBV5-6 and TRBJ2-7, the full variable domain is DAGVTQSPTHLIKTRGQQVTLRCSPKSGHDTVSWYQQALGQGPQFIFQYYEEEERQRGNFPDRFSGHQFPNYSSELNVNALLLGDSALYLCASSLPMDRGNSYEQYFGPGTRLTVT.

The rearrangement joins TRBV27 to TRBJ2-2, with D perhaps TRBD2 (7 bases). The germline V gene encodes CDR1 MNHEY and CDR2 SMNVEV (reference sequence). Between the trimmed V and J ends, which lost 10 bases and 0 bases, there was a span of 24 bases. The CDR3 is made up of 18 amino acids. The CDR3 DNA reads TGTGCCATCGCACAGGGCACTCCTAGCGGAACGAACACCGGGGAGCTGTTTTTT. This gives the protein CAIAQGTPSGTNTGELFF.

V usage is TRBV14 and J usage is TRBJ2-1; 10 positions match TRBD2. Trimming at V came to 1 base and at J to 9 bases, leaving 9 bases not matched to a gene. Per germline, CDR1 SGHDN and CDR2 FVKESK. The CDR3 has 16 amino acids. The CDR3 loop is CASSQGGASGSFEQFF. For the CDR3, the DNA is TGTGCCAGCAGCCAAGGCGGGGCTAGCGGGAGCTTTGAGCAGTTCTTC.

This chain links TRBV10-1 with TRBJ2-2; D gene unclear. Trimming shortened V by 10 bases and J by 5 bases, and 5 bases separated the two germline ends. The CDR3 is 10 residues long. Germline V gene data show CDR1 as WNHNN and CDR2 as SYGVQD (reference sequence). CDR3 DNA sequence: TGCGCCATTAGGACCGGGGAGCTGTTTTTT. Its protein is CAIRTGELFF.